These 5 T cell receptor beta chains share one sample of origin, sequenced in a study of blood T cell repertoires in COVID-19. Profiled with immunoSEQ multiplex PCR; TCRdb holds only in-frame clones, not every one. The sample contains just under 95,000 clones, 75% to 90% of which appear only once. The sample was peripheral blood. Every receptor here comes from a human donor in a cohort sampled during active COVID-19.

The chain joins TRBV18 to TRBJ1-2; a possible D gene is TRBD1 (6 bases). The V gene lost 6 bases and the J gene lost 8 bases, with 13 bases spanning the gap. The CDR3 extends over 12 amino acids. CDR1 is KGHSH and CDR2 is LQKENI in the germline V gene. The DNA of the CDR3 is TGTGCCAGCTCTCCTAACAGGGAGGGCTACACCTTC. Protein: CASSPNREGYTF.

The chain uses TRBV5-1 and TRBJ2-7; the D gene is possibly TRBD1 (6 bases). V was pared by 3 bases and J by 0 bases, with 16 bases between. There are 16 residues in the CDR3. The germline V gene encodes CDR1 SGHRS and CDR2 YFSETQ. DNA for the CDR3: TGCGCCAGCAGCTCGACTGGACAGACGAGCTCCTACGAGCAGTACTTC. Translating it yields CASSSTGQTSSYEQYF.

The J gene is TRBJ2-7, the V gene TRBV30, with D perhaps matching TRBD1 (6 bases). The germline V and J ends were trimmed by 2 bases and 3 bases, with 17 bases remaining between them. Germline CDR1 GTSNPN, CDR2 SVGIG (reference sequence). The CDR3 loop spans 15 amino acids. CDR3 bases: TGTGCCTGGAGTACCTTAACAGGGCTGCGCTACGAGCAGTACTTC. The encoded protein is CAWSTLTGLRYEQYF.

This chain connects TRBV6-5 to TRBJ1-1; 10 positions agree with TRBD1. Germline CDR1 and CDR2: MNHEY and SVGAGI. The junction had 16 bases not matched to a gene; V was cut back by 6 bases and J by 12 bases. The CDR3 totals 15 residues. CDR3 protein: CASSRDRGGPGESFF. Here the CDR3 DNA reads TGTGCCAGCAGCCGGGACAGGGGAGGGCCTGGTGAGTCTTTCTTT.

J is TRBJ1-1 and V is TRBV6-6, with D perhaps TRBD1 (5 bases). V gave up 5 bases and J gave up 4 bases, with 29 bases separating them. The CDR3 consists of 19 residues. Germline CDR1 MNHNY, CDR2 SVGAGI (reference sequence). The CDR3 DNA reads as TGTGCCAGCAGTCCTAATACGGGGGGGACCCTTGGGTCGGGCACTGAAGCTTTCTTT. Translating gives CASSPNTGGTLGSGTEAFF.